Sequencing of this T cell receptor (beta chain) was carried out in a study of cytomegalovirus exposure and HLA in healthy donors. The study ran its PCR with 60 Vbeta and 13 Jbeta primers. Assay used: immunoSEQ multiplex PCR; TCRdb lists only in-frame clones, some missing. The sample includes under 200,000 clones, roughly 80% of them seen just once. Sequencing used PBMCs. The TCR originated in a boy under 18 in good health and CMV-seronegative.

The CDR3 loop is CASSSREGYTF. The CDR3 region has the DNA TGTGCCAGCAGCTCCCGCGAAGGCTACACCTTC. The chain has TRBV9 and TRBJ1-2; D gene ambiguous. The CDR3 contains 11 residues. The V and J ends lost 4 bases and 8 bases respectively, with 9 bases between them. Germline assignment: CDR1 SGDLS and CDR2 YYNGEE.